The sequence of this TCR beta chain was determined in a study of blood T cell repertoires in COVID-19. At the level of the study: Italy, Spain and the United States were the sources of the convalescent and acute COVID-19 samples. The analysed material was cDNA or gDNA that came from T cells, B-cell-depleted T cells, or PBMCs.

Original data processing: For nucleated cells, counts were estimated from reference gene primer amplification. Libraries were prepared by immunoSEQ multiplex PCR; TCRdb keeps only in-frame clonotypes and omits some of them. V and J calls and clone size are those listed in that table; D and trimming were worked out from the DNA. The repertoire has 100,000 to 150,000 clones, 85% of them found once; the top ten carry over 20%. The CDR3 extends over 14 amino acids. Germline trimming cut 7 bases from V and 7 bases from J; bases unmatched to any gene: 5. Germline V lookup: CDR1 LNHDA, CDR2 SQIVND (reference sequence).

The chain carries TRBV19 and TRBJ1-6; 9 bases line up with TRBD1. This clonotype was sampled from a woman older than 75 with acute or convalescent COVID-19. The sample was peripheral blood. The CDR3 nucleotides are TGTGCCAGTACCCGGGACAGGGTCAATTCACCCCTCCACTTT. As protein: CASTRDRVNSPLHF.